The 2 T cell receptor beta chains below all came from one sample that was sequenced in a study of blood T cell repertoires in COVID-19 (dated by TCRdb to 2020 to 2022). The library was built by means of the immunoSEQ multiplex PCR assay. TCRdb took this table from immuneACCESS and kept in-frame rearrangements with V and J called. Such tables lack part of the clones; where checked against another copy, unresolved V genes explain under half of the gap, and the rest is unexplained. This sample holds around 200,000 clones; 80% to 90% were observed only once. The ten largest clones take up approximately 7.4% of the sample. The sample taken for sequencing was peripheral blood. Receptor source: a woman aged 50 to 60 with acute or convalescent COVID-19.

This sequence joins TRBV19 and TRBJ1-6, with D perhaps matching TRBD1 (5 bases). The CDR3 sequence is 14 residues long. Germline V gene data show CDR1 as LNHDA and CDR2 as SQIVND (reference sequence). V lost 4 bases to trimming and J lost 7 bases, with 11 bases between them. CDR3 in DNA: TGTGCCAGTAGTAGAGACAGATTAAATTCACCCCTCCACTTT. Amino acids: CASSRDRLNSPLHF.

A single count supports this clone. V is TRBV4-1 and J is TRBJ1-5; D ambiguous. The CDR3 sequence is 15 residues long. Deletions cut 1 base from V and 4 bases from J, with 11 bases between. Germline CDR1 is MGHRA and CDR2 is YSYEKL. CDR3 loop: CASSQGEADNQPQHF. DNA for the CDR3: TGCGCCAGCAGCCAAGGGGAGGCCGATAATCAGCCCCAGCATTTT.